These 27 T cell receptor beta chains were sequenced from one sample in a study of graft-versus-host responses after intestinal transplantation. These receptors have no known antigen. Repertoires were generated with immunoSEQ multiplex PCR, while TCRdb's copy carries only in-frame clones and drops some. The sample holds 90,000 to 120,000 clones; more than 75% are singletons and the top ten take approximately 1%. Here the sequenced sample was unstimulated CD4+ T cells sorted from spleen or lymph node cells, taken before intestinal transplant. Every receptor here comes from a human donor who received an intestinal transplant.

The CDR3 region has the DNA TGCAGCGTTGTGGCGGGGGAGGGTGGAGAGACCCAGTACTTC. This sequence encodes CSVVAGEGGETQYF. J is TRBJ2-5 and V is TRBV29-1; 7 bases are a match to TRBD2. This CDR3 region has 14 residues. Germline V CDR1 and CDR2: SQVTM, ANQGSEA. V dropped 4 bases and J dropped 4; count of bases not matched to a gene: 9.

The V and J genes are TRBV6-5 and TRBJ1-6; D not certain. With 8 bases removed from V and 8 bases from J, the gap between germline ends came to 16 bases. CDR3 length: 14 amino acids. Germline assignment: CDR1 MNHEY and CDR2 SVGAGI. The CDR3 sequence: CASSTQLQYSPLHF. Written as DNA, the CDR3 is TGTGCCAGCTCAACCCAACTTCAATATTCACCCCTCCACTTT.

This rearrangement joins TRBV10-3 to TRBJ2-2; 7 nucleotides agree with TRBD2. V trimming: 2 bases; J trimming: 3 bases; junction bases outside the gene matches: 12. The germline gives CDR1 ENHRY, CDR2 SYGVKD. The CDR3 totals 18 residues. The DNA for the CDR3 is TGTGCCATCAGTGAGAACCCCGGAAGGGGAGGGTACACCGGGGAGCTGTTTTTT. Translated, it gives CAISENPGRGGYTGELFF.

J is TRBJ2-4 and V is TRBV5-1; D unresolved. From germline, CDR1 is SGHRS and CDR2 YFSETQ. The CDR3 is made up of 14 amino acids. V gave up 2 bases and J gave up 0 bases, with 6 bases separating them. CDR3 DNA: TGCGCCAGCAGCTTAGAACAAGCCAAAAACATTCAGTACTTC. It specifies CASSLEQAKNIQYF.

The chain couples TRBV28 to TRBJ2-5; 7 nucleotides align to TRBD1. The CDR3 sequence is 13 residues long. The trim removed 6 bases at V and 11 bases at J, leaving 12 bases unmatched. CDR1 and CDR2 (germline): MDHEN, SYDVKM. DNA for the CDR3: TGTGCCAGCAGGGCCCCGACAGGGCGAGAGCAGTACTTC. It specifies CASRAPTGREQYF.

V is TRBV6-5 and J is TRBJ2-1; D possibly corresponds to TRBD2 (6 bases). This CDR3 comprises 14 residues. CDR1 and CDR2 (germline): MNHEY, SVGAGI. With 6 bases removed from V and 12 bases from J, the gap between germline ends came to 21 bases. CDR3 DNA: TGTGCCAGCAGGGATGGCGGGTCCGTGGAGGGGCAGTTCTTC. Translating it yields CASRDGGSVEGQFF.

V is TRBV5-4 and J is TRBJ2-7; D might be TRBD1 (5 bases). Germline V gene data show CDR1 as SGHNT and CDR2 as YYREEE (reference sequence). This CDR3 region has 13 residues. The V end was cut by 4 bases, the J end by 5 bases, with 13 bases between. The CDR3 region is CASSHMSRDEQYF. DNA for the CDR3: TGTGCCAGCAGCCATATGTCCAGGGACGAGCAGTACTTC.

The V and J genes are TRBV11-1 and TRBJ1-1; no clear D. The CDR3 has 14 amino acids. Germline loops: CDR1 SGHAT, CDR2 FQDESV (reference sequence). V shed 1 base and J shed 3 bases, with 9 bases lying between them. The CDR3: CASSLGQVYTEAFF. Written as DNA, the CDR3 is TGTGCCAGCAGCTTAGGGCAGGTGTACACTGAAGCTTTCTTT.

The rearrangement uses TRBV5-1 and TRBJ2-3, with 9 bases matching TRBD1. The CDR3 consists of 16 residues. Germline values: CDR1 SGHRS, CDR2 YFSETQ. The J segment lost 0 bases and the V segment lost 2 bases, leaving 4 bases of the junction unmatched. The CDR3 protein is CASSFDRGASTDTQYF. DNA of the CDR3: TGCGCCAGCAGCTTTGACAGGGGGGCCAGCACAGATACGCAGTATTTT.

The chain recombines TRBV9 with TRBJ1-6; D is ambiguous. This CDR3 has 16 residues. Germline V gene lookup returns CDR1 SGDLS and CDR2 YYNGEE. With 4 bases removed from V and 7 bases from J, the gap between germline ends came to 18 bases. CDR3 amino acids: CASSPHLGDMNSPLHF. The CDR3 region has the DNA TGTGCCAGCAGCCCCCACCTCGGGGATATGAATTCACCCCTCCACTTT.

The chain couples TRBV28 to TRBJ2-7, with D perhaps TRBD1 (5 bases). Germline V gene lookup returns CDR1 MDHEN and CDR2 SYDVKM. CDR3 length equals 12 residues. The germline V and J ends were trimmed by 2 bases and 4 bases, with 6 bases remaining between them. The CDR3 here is CASSLQGYEQYF. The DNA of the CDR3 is TGTGCCAGCAGTTTACAGGGTTACGAGCAGTACTTC.

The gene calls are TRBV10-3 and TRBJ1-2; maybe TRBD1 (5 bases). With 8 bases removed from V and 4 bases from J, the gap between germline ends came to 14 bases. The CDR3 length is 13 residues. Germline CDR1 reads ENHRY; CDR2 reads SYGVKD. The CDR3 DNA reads TGTGCCATCTCAGGGCCCCCGGTCTATGGCTACACCTTC. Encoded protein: CAISGPPVYGYTF.

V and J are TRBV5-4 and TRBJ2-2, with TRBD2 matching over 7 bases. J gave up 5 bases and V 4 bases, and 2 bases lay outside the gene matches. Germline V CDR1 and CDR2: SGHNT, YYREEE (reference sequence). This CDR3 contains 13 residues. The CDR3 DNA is TGTGCCAGCAGCCCTAGCGGAACCGGGGAGCTGTTTTTT. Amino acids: CASSPSGTGELFF.

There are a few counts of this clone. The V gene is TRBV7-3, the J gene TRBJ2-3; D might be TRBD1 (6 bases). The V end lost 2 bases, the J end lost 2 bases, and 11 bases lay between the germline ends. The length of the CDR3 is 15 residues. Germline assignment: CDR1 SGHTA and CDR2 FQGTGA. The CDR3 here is CASSLQTGNTDTQYF. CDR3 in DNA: TGTGCCAGCAGCTTACAGACAGGAAACACAGATACGCAGTATTTT. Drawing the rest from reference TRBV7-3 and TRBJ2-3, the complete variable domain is GAGVSQTPSNKVTEKGKYVELRCDPISGHTALYWYRQSLGQGPEFLIYFQGTGAADDSGLPNDRFFAVRPEGSVSTLKIQRTERGDSAVYLCASSLQTGNTDTQYFGPGTRLTVL.

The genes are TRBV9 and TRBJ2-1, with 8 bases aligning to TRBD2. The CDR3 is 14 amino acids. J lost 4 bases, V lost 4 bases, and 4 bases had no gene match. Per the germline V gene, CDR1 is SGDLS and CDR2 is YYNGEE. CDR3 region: CASSPRLAYNEQFF. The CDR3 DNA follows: TGTGCCAGCAGCCCACGACTAGCGTACAATGAGCAGTTCTTC.

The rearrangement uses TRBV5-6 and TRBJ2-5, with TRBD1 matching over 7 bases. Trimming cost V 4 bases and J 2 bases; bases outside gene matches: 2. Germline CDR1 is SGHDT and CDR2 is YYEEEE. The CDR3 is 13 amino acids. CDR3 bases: TGTGCCAGCAGCCCGACAGGGCAAGAGACCCAGTACTTC. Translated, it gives CASSPTGQETQYF.

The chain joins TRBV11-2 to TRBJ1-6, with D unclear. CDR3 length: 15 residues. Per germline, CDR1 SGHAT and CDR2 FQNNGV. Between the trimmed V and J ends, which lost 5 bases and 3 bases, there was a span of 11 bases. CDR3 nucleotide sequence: TGTGCCAGCAGCCCCGGAGGAGGCTATAATTCACCCCTCCACTTT. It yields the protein CASSPGGGYNSPLHF.

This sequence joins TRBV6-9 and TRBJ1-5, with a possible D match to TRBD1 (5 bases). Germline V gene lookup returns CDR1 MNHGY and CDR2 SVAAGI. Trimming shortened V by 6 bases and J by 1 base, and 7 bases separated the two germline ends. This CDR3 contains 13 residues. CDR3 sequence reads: CASRWDSNQPQHF. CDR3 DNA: TGTGCCAGCAGATGGGACAGCAATCAGCCCCAGCATTTT.

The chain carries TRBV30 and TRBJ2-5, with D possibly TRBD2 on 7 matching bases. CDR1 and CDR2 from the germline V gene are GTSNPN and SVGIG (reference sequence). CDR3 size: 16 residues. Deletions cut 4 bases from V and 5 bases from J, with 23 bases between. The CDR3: CAWNTPAGGPRETQYF. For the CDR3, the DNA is TGTGCCTGGAACACCCCCGCCGGGGGGCCGCGGGAGACCCAGTACTTC.

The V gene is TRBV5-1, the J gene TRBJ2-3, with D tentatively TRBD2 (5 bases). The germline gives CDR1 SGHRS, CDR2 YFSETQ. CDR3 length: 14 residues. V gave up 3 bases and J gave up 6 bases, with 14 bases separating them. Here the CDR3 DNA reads TGCGCCAGCAGCTCGAGGGATTACCGGGATACGCAGTATTTT. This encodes CASSSRDYRDTQYF. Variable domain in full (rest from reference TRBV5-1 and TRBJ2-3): KAGVTQTPRYLIKTRGQQVTLSCSPISGHRSVSWYQQTPGQGLQFLFEYFSETQRNKGNFPGRFSGRQFSNSRSEMNVSTLELGDSALYLCASSSRDYRDTQYFGPGTRLTVL.

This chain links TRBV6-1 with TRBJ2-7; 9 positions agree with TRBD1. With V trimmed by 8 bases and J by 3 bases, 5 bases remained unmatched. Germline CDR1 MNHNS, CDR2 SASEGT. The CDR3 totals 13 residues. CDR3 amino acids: CASEVTGGYEQYF. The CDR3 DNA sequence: TGTGCCAGCGAGGTGACAGGGGGCTACGAGCAGTACTTC.

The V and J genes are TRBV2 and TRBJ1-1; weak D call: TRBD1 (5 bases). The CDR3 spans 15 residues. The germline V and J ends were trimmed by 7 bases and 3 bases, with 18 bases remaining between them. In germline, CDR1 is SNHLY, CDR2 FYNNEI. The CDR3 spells CASNPSGGWDTEAFF. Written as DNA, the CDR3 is TGTGCCAGCAACCCCTCGGGGGGGTGGGACACTGAAGCTTTCTTT.

For the CDR3, the DNA is TGTGCCAGCAGCTTAACTGGCACAGATACGCAGTATTTT. Residues: CASSLTGTDTQYF. The chain uses TRBV7-3 and TRBJ2-3; D uncertain. Deletions cut 0 bases from V and 1 base from J, with 2 bases between. This CDR3 has 13 residues. Germline loops: CDR1 SGHTA, CDR2 FQGTGA. The entire variable domain, with the rest obtained from reference TRBV7-3 and TRBJ2-3, is as follows: GAGVSQTPSNKVTEKGKYVELRCDPISGHTALYWYRQSLGQGPEFLIYFQGTGAADDSGLPNDRFFAVRPEGSVSTLKIQRTERGDSAVYLCASSLTGTDTQYFGPGTRLTVL.

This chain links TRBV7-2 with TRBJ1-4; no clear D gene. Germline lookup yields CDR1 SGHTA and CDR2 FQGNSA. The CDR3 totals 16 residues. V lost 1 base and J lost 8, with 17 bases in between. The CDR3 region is CASSLGIVTQQEKLFF. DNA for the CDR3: TGTGCCAGCAGCTTAGGGATCGTTACCCAGCAGGAAAAACTGTTTTTT.

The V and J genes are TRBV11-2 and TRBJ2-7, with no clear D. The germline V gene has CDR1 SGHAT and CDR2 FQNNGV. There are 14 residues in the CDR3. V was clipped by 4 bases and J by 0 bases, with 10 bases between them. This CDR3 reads CASSSTGISYEQYF. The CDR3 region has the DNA TGTGCCAGCAGCTCAACTGGGATCTCCTACGAGCAGTACTTC.

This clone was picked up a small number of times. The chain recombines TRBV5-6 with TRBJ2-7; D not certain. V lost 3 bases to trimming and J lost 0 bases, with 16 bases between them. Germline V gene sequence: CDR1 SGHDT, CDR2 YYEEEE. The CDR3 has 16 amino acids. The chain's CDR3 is CASSSELLGSSYEQYF. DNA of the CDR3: TGTGCCAGCAGCTCCGAGTTACTGGGCAGCTCCTACGAGCAGTACTTC.

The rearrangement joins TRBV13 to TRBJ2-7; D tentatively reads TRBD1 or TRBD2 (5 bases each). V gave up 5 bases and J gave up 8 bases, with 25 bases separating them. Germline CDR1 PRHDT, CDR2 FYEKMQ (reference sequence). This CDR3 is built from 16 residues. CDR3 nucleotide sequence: TGTGCCAGCAGCCCGGGACGCCGAGCCCCAGGGAGTAAGCAGTACTTC. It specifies CASSPGRRAPGSKQYF.